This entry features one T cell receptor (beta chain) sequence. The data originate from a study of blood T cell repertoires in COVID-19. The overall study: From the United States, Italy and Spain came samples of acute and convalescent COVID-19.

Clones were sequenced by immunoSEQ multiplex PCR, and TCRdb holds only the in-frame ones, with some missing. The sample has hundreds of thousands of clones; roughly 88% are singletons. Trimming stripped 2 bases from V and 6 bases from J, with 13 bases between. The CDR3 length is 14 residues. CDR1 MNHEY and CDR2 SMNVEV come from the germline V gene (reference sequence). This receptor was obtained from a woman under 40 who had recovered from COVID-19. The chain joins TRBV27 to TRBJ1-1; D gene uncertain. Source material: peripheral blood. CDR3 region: CASSLISVRAEAFF. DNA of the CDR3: TGTGCCAGCAGTTTAATAAGTGTTCGGGCTGAAGCTTTCTTT.